This T cell receptor (beta chain) was documented in a study of blood T cell repertoires in COVID-19. About the research overall: Sample material is recorded as cDNA or gDNA derived from T cells, B-cell-depleted T cells, or PBMCs.

Germline V gene lookup returns CDR1 GTSNPN and CDR2 SVGIG (reference sequence). V shed 3 bases and J shed 8 bases, with 13 bases lying between them. This CDR3 has 13 amino acids. Original handling: Reference gene primer amplification yielded estimated nucleated cell counts. Measured with immunoSEQ multiplex PCR; TCRdb has only the in-frame clones, and not every one. The D gene and trimming were derived from the DNA, and the V and J assignments and clone size from that table. This sample has just under 95,000 clones, with over 70% found just once. The sample comprised peripheral blood. The chain uses TRBV30 and TRBJ1-4, with D unclear. This receptor was identified in a man aged 45-60 years who had recovered from COVID-19. For the CDR3, the DNA is TGTGCCTGGAGGGCCGGAGGAAGGGAAAAACTGTTTTTT. It encodes CAWRAGGREKLFF.